These T cell receptor beta chains were read from a single sample in a study of T cells in Graves' hyperthyroidism and ophthalmopathy. TCRdb recomputed calls from the multiplex PCR reads with MiXCR, one row per CDR3 protein. Of about 400,000 distinct CDR3 sequences in the sample, more than 15% were seen once. Sequencing input: blood. The source of these receptors is a woman between 18 and 29 years old with Graves' hyperthyroidism that later progressed to Graves' ophthalmopathy. The CDR3 runs from the conserved cysteine through the conserved F or W. A D gene is named only where the DNA matches it firmly. Clone size is stated in some rows and not others, as once, few, many or a class when expanded.

TRBD1 TRBJ1-2 13 many TRBV30 TGTGCCTGGAGCGCTCAGGGGGCCGGTGGCTACACCTTC CAWSAQGAGGYTF
NA TRBJ2-5 15 many TRBV20-1 TGCAGTGCTAGCAGTGTGTTACGGTCACAAGAGACCCAGTACTTC CSASSVLRSQETQYF
TRBD2 TRBJ2-1 16 NA TRBV12-3/TRBV12-4 TGTGCCAGCAGTTTCGACACGGGACTAGAGTTGAATGAGCAGTTCTTC CASSFDTGLELNEQFF
NA TRBJ1-1 14 few TRBV19 TGTGCCAGTAGTATGGCGCCCCTGAACACTGAAGCTTTCTTT CASSMAPLNTEAFF
TRBD1 TRBJ1-2 13 few TRBV5-1 TGCGCCAGCAGGTGGGACAGCCCCTATGGCTACACCTTC CASRWDSPYGYTF
NA TRBJ2-7 13 few TRBV7-9 TGTGCCAGCAGCCCCTCGGGGACTTACGAGCAGTACTTC CASSPSGTYEQYF
TRBD2 TRBJ2-7 16 many TRBV18 TGTGCCAGCTCACCACAGCGGTCTAGCGGGTACTACGAGCAGTACTTC CASSPQRSSGYYEQYF
TRBD1 TRBJ2-6 14 few TRBV7-6 TGTGCCAGCAGCTCTCCGACAGGGAAGGGGGTCCTGACTTTC CASSSPTGKGVLTF
NA TRBJ2-7 13 NA TRBV2 TGTGCCAGCAGTAAGGACCTAGCCTACGAGCAGTACTTC CASSKDLAYEQYF
TRBD2 TRBJ2-3 18 NA TRBV28 TGTGCCAGCGGAACTGTCCCGGGACTAGCGGGAGACTCAGATACGCAGTATTTT CASGTVPGLAGDSDTQYF
NA TRBJ2-3 14 NA TRBV4-1 TGCGCCAGCAGCCAATGGAGGGAAACAGATACGCAGTATTTT CASSQWRETDTQYF
TRBD1 TRBJ1-5 18 many TRBV20-1 TGCAGTGCTAGATCTCCAGGTGGCAGGGGGATCAGCAATCAGCCCCAGCATTTT CSARSPGGRGISNQPQHF
TRBD1 TRBJ2-2 18 many TRBV6-1 TGTGCCAGCACTCCAGGGGGCTTATCGTCCTCGAACACCGGGGAGCTGTTTTTT CASTPGGLSSSNTGELFF
TRBD1 TRBJ2-7 15 NA TRBV3-1 TGTGCCAGCAGCAAACCGGGACAGGGGATCGACGAGCAGTGCTTC CASSKPGQGIDEQCF
NA TRBJ2-7 13 many TRBV28 TGTGCCAGCAGTGTCCGGATGGGTAACGAGCAGTACTTC CASSVRMGNEQYF
NA TRBJ2-7 16 few TRBV7-6 TGTGCCAGCAGTCCCAGCTGGGGGGCCAGCTCCTACGAGCAGTACTTC CASSPSWGASSYEQYF
NA TRBJ1-6 13 NA TRBV6-1 TGTGCCAGCAGCGGGACAATCCGCGGACCCCTCCACTTT CASSGTIRGPLHF
NA TRBJ2-2 15 few TRBV9 TGTGCCAGCAGCGTTAGTCGGGTTGGGACCGAGGAGCTGTTTTTT CASSVSRVGTEELFF
NA TRBJ2-3 12 many TRBV29-1 TGCAGCGTTGGCGAGGGCATGTATACGCAGTATTTT CSVGEGMYTQYF
NA TRBJ2-1 15 NA TRBV27 TGTGCCAGCAGTTCGCGGGAACTCCCATACAATGAGCAGTTCTTC CASSSRELPYNEQFF
TRBD2 TRBJ2-4 16 NA TRBV5-4 TGTGCCAGCAGCCAACAAGCGGGACCCCCCAAAAACATTCAGTACTTC CASSQQAGPPKNIQYF
TRBD1 TRBJ1-1 12 NA TRBV19 TGTGCCAGTACCTCAGGGGGGACTGAAGCTTTCTTT CASTSGGTEAFF
TRBD1 TRBJ1-5 16 few TRBV6-1 TGTGCCAGCACAGGGGGGGGGGGCACGGGCAATCAGCCCCAGCATTTT CASTGGGGTGNQPQHF
TRBD2 TRBJ2-2 15 many TRBV2 TGTGCCAGCAGTGATTCCAGCGGGAGGGTCGGGGAGCTGTTTTTT CASSDSSGRVGELFF
NA TRBJ2-1 17 many TRBV27 TGTGCCAGCAGTTCTGTGGGGGGAAACTTCTCCTACAATGAGCAGTTCTTC CASSSVGGNFSYNEQFF
NA TRBJ2-1 14 many TRBV10-3 TGTGCCATCAGTGAGTCGGAGGGATACAATGAGCAGTTCTTC CAISESEGYNEQFF
NA TRBJ1-1 14 many TRBV12-3/TRBV12-4 TGTGCCAGCAGGCCTGACAGGATGAACACTGAAGCTTTCTTT CASRPDRMNTEAFF
NA TRBJ2-1 12 many TRBV7-2 TGTGCCAGCACCCCCTACTGGGGTGAGCAGTTCTTC CASTPYWGEQFF
NA TRBJ1-2 13 NA TRBV29-1 TGCAGCGTTGTGGCGGTTACTAACTATGGCTACACCTTC CSVVAVTNYGYTF
NA TRBJ2-2 14 NA TRBV11-3 TGTGCCAGCTCTACAGGGTCGGCGACCGGGGAGCTGTTTTTT CASSTGSATGELFF
NA TRBJ2-2 15 NA TRBV6-2/TRBV6-3 TGTGCCAGCAGTTACTCGGTCGGGACTCCCGGGGAGCTGTTTTTT CASSYSVGTPGELFF
NA TRBJ2-3 12 many TRBV5-1 TGCGCCAGCAGTGCAGCGGAGGATACGCAGTATTTT CASSAAEDTQYF
TRBD1 TRBJ1-1 15 many TRBV9 TGTGCCAGCAGCTCGACCGGGACAGTTGAAGGGAAGGCTTTCTTT CASSSTGTVEGKAFF
NA TRBJ1-2 15 NA TRBV7-6 TGTGCCAGCAGCTTAACACCCGGGCCCAGCTATGGCGACACCTTC CASSLTPGPSYGDTF
NA TRBJ1-1 14 NA TRBV6-2/TRBV6-3 TGTGCCAGCACCCAGGGTGTAATGAACACTGAAGCTTTCTTT CASTQGVMNTEAFF
NA TRBJ2-3 14 many TRBV20-1 TGCAGTGCTAGACTCCCGGGGTACACAGATACGCAGTATTTT CSARLPGYTDTQYF
NA TRBJ1-6 12 few TRBV27 TGTGCCAGCAGCGCCCATAATTCACCCCTCCACTTT CASSAHNSPLHF
NA TRBJ1-2 14 NA TRBV28 TGTGCCAGCAGAGTCGAGGCCGCCGGTCGGGGCTACACCTTC CASRVEAAGRGYTF
NA TRBJ2-1 13 many TRBV5-1 TGCGCCAGCAGCTTGGCTTATGGGGATGAGCAGTTCTTC CASSLAYGDEQFF